The 24 T cell receptor beta chains below come from one sample, sequenced in a study of CD8 T cells in Susac syndrome. The RNA, about 0.45 to 1 ug, was put through reverse transcription using random hexamers. TCRdb reanalysed the immunoSEQ multiplex PCR reads using MiXCR and keeps one entry per CDR3 protein. The top ten clones hold around 0.11% of a sample with fewer than 200,000 distinct CDR3 sequences, about 94% of them seen once. The sample was CD4+ T cells from PBMCs. All receptors come from a human donor in good health.

The chain recombines TRBV12-3 or TRBV12-4 with TRBJ2-1; D unclear. The V end lost 4 bases, the J end lost 2 bases, and 9 bases lay between the germline ends. CDR3 length equals 14 residues. CDR3 DNA: TGTGCCAGCAGTTGGAGACGAACCTACAATGAGCAGTTCTTC. It is translated as CASSWRRTYNEQFF.

V gene TRBV30 combines with J gene TRBJ2-5; D possibly corresponds to TRBD1 (6 bases). The CDR3 contains 14 residues. V lost 5 bases and J lost 2, with 15 bases in between. CDR1 GTSNPN and CDR2 SVGIG come from the germline V gene (reference sequence). CDR3: CAWGRGQQQETQYF. The DNA for the CDR3 is TGTGCCTGGGGACGTGGACAGCAACAAGAGACCCAGTACTTC.

The chain is built from TRBV3-1 and TRBJ2-7; no reliable D call. The germline V gene has CDR1 LGHDT and CDR2 YNNKEL (reference sequence). The CDR3 covers 16 residues. Trimming left V 2 bases short and J 1 base short, with 15 bases between. This chain's CDR3 is CASSQYSRMGSYEQYF. The DNA for the CDR3 is TGTGCCAGCAGCCAATACTCCCGAATGGGGTCCTACGAGCAGTACTTC.

The chain is built from TRBV30 and TRBJ1-2; D call uncertain. Trimming took off 3 bases at V and 5 bases at J, with 7 bases between the two ends. CDR1 and CDR2 from the germline V gene are GTSNPN and SVGIG (reference sequence). This CDR3 is built from 11 residues. CDR3 in amino acids: CAWRQLYGYTF. CDR3 DNA sequence: TGTGCCTGGAGGCAACTTTATGGCTACACCTTC.

V usage is TRBV20-1 and J usage is TRBJ1-1; D gene unclear. The V end lost 3 bases, the J end lost 5 bases, and 13 bases lay between the germline ends. Germline V gene data show CDR1 as DFQATT and CDR2 as SNEGSKA (reference sequence). The CDR3 is made up of 13 amino acids. The CDR3 protein is CSARREYGTEAFF. The CDR3 coding sequence is TGCAGTGCTAGGAGAGAGTACGGGACTGAAGCTTTCTTT.

The rearrangement links TRBV18 to TRBJ2-7; possibly TRBD2 for D (6 bases). The V gene lost 6 bases and the J gene lost 5 bases, with 14 bases spanning the gap. From germline, CDR1 is KGHSH and CDR2 LQKENI. The CDR3 spans 13 residues. CDR3 region: CASSPFGEDEQYF. The CDR3 DNA reads TGTGCCAGCTCTCCCTTCGGGGAGGACGAGCAGTACTTC.

The chain combines TRBV24-1 with TRBJ2-1, with 7 bases aligning to TRBD2. This CDR3 is 15 amino acids long. CDR1 and CDR2 (germline): KGHDR, SFDVKD. Unmatched junction bases numbered 8, after V lost 8 bases and J lost 2 bases. DNA for the CDR3: TGTGCCACCATGGGCGGGAGTCCCCCCTACAATGAGCAGTTCTTC. Its protein is CATMGGSPPYNEQFF.

The J gene is TRBJ2-2, the V gene TRBV15; 10 bases align to TRBD2. This CDR3 region has 16 residues. Germline CDR1 is LNHNV and CDR2 is YYDKDF (reference sequence). The junction had 4 bases not matched to a gene; V was cut back by 0 bases and J by 6 bases. The CDR3 sequence is CATSRDIAGGAGELFF. The CDR3 nucleotides are TGTGCCACCAGCAGAGATATAGCGGGAGGCGCCGGGGAGCTGTTTTTT.

Worth noting for this clonotype: An end of the junction does not agree with germline; a read error may underlie this. The genes are TRBV27 and TRBJ2-4, with 9 bases that match TRBD2. The CDR3 sequence is 12 residues long. CDR1 and CDR2 from the germline V gene are MNHEY and SMNVEV (reference sequence). The CDR3 DNA reads TGTGCCAGCAGTTTGGGGGGACTAGCTTTGCACTTC. This translates into CASSLGGLALHF.

The chain recombines TRBV7-9 with TRBJ2-3; D gene unclear. The V gene's germline CDR1 is SEHNR and CDR2 FQNEAQ (reference sequence). Trimming took 1 base from V and 2 from J, leaving 7 bases between them. The length of the CDR3 is 14 residues. The CDR3 here is CASSLGRTTDTQYF. CDR3 nucleotide sequence: TGTGCCAGCAGCTTAGGTAGGACCACAGATACGCAGTATTTT.

The chain couples TRBV29-1 to TRBJ2-1; tentative D call: TRBD1 (7 bases). The germline gives CDR1 SQVTM, CDR2 ANQGSEA. The CDR3 consists of 15 residues. V gave up 2 bases and J gave up 6 bases, with 17 bases separating them. Here the CDR3 DNA reads TGCAGCGTTGAAAGGAGGGGCGAGGGGGCCAATGAGCAGTTCTTC. This codes for CSVERRGEGANEQFF.

This chain uses TRBV19 with TRBJ1-5; no clear D gene. This CDR3 contains 12 residues. The V end was cut by 1 base, the J end by 5 bases, with 3 bases between. The V gene's germline CDR1 is LNHDA and CDR2 SQIVND (reference sequence). The CDR3 spells CASSIVDQPQHF. CDR3 nucleotides: TGTGCCAGTAGTATAGTCGATCAGCCCCAGCATTTT. Full variable domain (remainder filled in from reference TRBV19 and TRBJ1-5): DGGITQSPKYLFRKEGQNVTLSCEQNLNHDAMYWYRQDPGQGLRLIYYSQIVNDFQKGDIAEGYSVSREKKESFPLTVTSAQKNPTAFYLCASSIVDQPQHFGDGTRLSIL.

The V gene is TRBV6-6, the J gene TRBJ2-7, with D unresolved. With 1 base removed from V and 3 bases from J, the gap between germline ends came to 7 bases. The length of the CDR3 is 13 residues. In germline, CDR1 is MNHNY, CDR2 SVGAGI (reference sequence). The DNA of the CDR3 is TGTGCCAGCAGTTACTTCCCTAACTACGAGCAGTACTTC. Translation: CASSYFPNYEQYF.

The chain employs TRBV29-1 and TRBJ2-5; 10 bases are a match to TRBD1. Germline loops: CDR1 SQVTM, CDR2 ANQGSEA. V shed 6 bases, J shed 2 bases, and the junction held 6 bases outside the gene matches. This CDR3 is built from 14 residues. This CDR3 is CSVRTGGGQETQYF. DNA for the CDR3: TGCAGCGTCCGGACAGGGGGGGGTCAAGAGACCCAGTACTTC. Together with reference TRBV29-1 and TRBJ2-5, the CDR3 gives the full variable domain: SAVISQKPSRDICQRGTSLTIQCQVDSQVTMMFWYRQQPGQSLTLIATANQGSEATYESGFVIDKFPISRPNLTFSTLTVSNMSPEDSSIYLCSVRTGGGQETQYFGPGTRLLVL.

The chain joins TRBV13 to TRBJ2-7, with D unresolved. The CDR3 length is 16 residues. From germline, CDR1 is PRHDT and CDR2 FYEKMQ (reference sequence). V lost 3 bases and J 2 bases, leaving 17 bases between the germline ends. CDR3 in amino acids: CASSLGRVLNPYEQYF. The CDR3 DNA is TGTGCCAGCAGCTTGGGCCGGGTCCTCAACCCCTACGAGCAGTACTTC.

The gene calls are TRBV20-1 and TRBJ2-7; the D is unclear. There are 13 residues in the CDR3. The V end lost 3 bases, the J end lost 2 bases, and 11 bases lay between the germline ends. CDR1 and CDR2 (germline): DFQATT, SNEGSKA (reference sequence). The CDR3 DNA follows: TGCAGTGCTAGGGGCAGGACCCCCTACGAGCAGTACTTC. This translates into CSARGRTPYEQYF.

The chain carries TRBV6-5 and TRBJ2-2; no clear D gene. This CDR3 is 14 amino acids long. Per the germline V gene, CDR1 is MNHEY and CDR2 is SVGAGI. With 4 bases removed from V and 5 bases from J, the gap between germline ends came to 11 bases. CDR3 loop: CASSSGVWTGELFF. CDR3 DNA sequence: TGTGCCAGCAGTTCTGGGGTGTGGACCGGGGAGCTGTTTTTT.

The J gene is TRBJ2-3, the V gene TRBV29-1; no definite D call. Germline V gene data show CDR1 as SQVTM and CDR2 as ANQGSEA. The CDR3 contains 12 residues. V shed 0 bases and J shed 2 bases, with 3 bases lying between them. CDR3 nucleotide sequence: TGCAGCGTTGAAGATCCCACAGATACGCAGTATTTT. Translation gives CSVEDPTDTQYF.

This rearrangement joins TRBV29-1 to TRBJ2-3; no clear D gene. V was shortened by 6 bases and J by 2 bases, with 6 bases between the two germline ends. The CDR3 spans 11 residues. Germline V gives CDR1 SQVTM, CDR2 ANQGSEA. CDR3 DNA sequence: TGCAGCGTGGGGAACACAGATACGCAGTATTTT. This sequence encodes CSVGNTDTQYF.

The chain combines TRBV30 with TRBJ1-1; a possible D gene is TRBD1 (5 bases). This CDR3 has 13 amino acids. Germline V lookup: CDR1 GTSNPN, CDR2 SVGIG (reference sequence). For the CDR3, the DNA is TGTGCGACTGGGGGGACCCCTGTAACTGAAGCTTTCTTT. Its protein product is CATGGTPVTEAFF.

This chain links TRBV6-1 with TRBJ2-7; TRBD2 agrees at 13 bases. Germline V gene sequence: CDR1 MNHNS, CDR2 SASEGT. CDR3 length: 15 amino acids. V shed 4 bases and J 3 bases; nucleotides not matched to a gene: 3. CDR3 protein: CASSAGTSGIYEQYF. As DNA, the CDR3 is TGTGCCAGCAGTGCGGGGACTAGCGGGATCTACGAGCAGTACTTC.

The gene calls are TRBV20-1 and TRBJ2-2; D remains ambiguous. Germline CDR1 DFQATT, CDR2 SNEGSKA (reference sequence). Trimming left V 3 bases short and J 0 bases short, with 2 bases between. The CDR3 is 12 amino acids. CDR3 sequence (DNA): TGCAGTGCTAGCCCGAACACCGGGGAGCTGTTTTTT. Protein sequence: CSASPNTGELFF.

The chain recombines TRBV7-9 with TRBJ2-1, with D hard to call. V was shortened by 7 bases and J by 2 bases, with 9 bases between the two germline ends. Looked up from germline, CDR1 is SEHNR and CDR2 is FQNEAQ (reference sequence). The CDR3 spans 13 residues. The CDR3 DNA sequence: TGTGCCAGCACCGGACGAGCCTACAATGAGCAGTTCTTC. Translation gives CASTGRAYNEQFF.

This clonotype came up once. The chain combines TRBV20-1 with TRBJ1-2; TRBD1 is a possible D gene (6 bases). Germline CDR1 and CDR2: DFQATT and SNEGSKA (reference sequence). V was shortened by 0 bases and J by 2 bases, with 13 bases between the two germline ends. The CDR3 totals 15 residues. The CDR3 coding sequence is TGCAGTGCTAGAGAGCCCAGACAGGCCAACTATGGCTACACCTTC. Translated: CSAREPRQANYGYTF.